The clone carrying this T cell receptor (beta chain) has at least ten counts. The antigen remains unidentified. Patients sequenced had flow cytometry evidence of CD8+CD57+ cell expansion. Severe acquired aplastic anemia was present in every patient. Genomic DNA templated the TCR beta VDJ and CDR3 profiling. A single record per CDR3 protein comes from TCRdb applying MiXCR to the reads. The sample has some 200,000 distinct CDR3 sequences; 48% are singletons. The V segment lost 3 bases and the J segment 6 bases; nucleotides outside the gene matches: 9. Germline lookup yields CDR1 DFQATT and CDR2 SNEGSKA (reference sequence). This CDR3 is 15 amino acids long. These data originate in a study of CD8+CD57+ T cells in acquired aplastic anemia. Across the whole study: Sorted CD4+ and CD8+ cells yielded DNA averaging around 3.2 ug.

Whole-study results and caveats: Roughly 30 sequences, all CD8+ CDR3, were shared between patients and controls.

Sequencing was done on a sample of sorted CD4+, CD8+, or CD8+CD57+ T cells (not recorded which) from PBMCs. This chain connects TRBV20-1 to TRBJ2-7; 12 bases line up with TRBD2. The receptor was isolated from a human donor with aplastic anemia. CDR3 in DNA: TGCAGTGCTAGTTTTCTAGCGGGGGGGAAGCCCGAGCAGTACTTC. It codes for CSASFLAGGKPEQYF.